These T cell receptor beta chains were read from a single sample in a study of cytomegalovirus exposure and HLA in healthy donors. Sequencing was performed with immunoSEQ multiplex PCR; in TCRdb, only in-frame clones are kept and a portion is missing. Among approximately 120,000 clones listed, around 70% were seen once. Sample: PBMCs. The origin of the receptors is a man aged 35 to 55 in good health and CMV-seropositive. CDR3s leave out the opening cysteine and the closing phenylalanine or tryptophan.

>TRBJ1-5|TRBV6-6|13
ASSPKRGGLQPQH
>TRBJ1-2|TRBV9|13
ASSVETGPFYGYT
>TRBJ1-5|TRBV15|12
ATSRDLGNQPQH
>TRBJ2-5|TRBV9|15
ASSVGTGRTSRETQY
>TRBJ1-5|TRBV7-2|11
ASSLGPNQPQH
>TRBJ1-1|TRBV7-9|10
ASSWSDTEAF
>TRBJ2-5|TRBV7-2|12
ASSLAGQQETQY
>TRBJ1-2|TRBV29-1|11
SVSTGWSDGYT
>TRBJ1-3|TRBV11-2|14
ASSLLGLNSGNTIY
>TRBJ2-7|TRBV7-3|13
ASSLEAGALYEQY
>TRBJ1-2|TRBV2|12
ASRRAGTNHGYT
>TRBJ2-1|TRBV12-5|12
ASGLPGLYNEQF
>TRBJ2-3|TRBV7-2|12
ASSRGLAADTQY
>TRBJ2-3|TRBV7-2|17
ASSLVTAGTALSTDTQY
>TRBJ2-7|TRBV28|13
ASSHRQGGSDEQY
>TRBJ1-1|TRBV28|14
ASSPTGSWQNTEAF
>TRBJ2-6|TRBV10-3|17
AINPGQGLPISGANVLT
>TRBJ1-1|TRBV5-6|15
ASSLAFGGIMNTEAF
>TRBJ2-3|TRBV9|13
ASSPSGRGTDTQY
>TRBJ1-1|TRBV11-2|12
ASSWTGKNTEAF
>TRBJ1-5|TRBV5-1|12
ASSLATGAQPQH
>TRBJ2-2|TRBV25-1|14
ASSDPQGAVTGELF
>TRBJ2-5|TRBV11-3|14
ASSFGTSGGRETQY
>TRBJ2-3|TRBV29-1|14
SVGGTSGTPVDTQY
>TRBJ2-3|TRBV7-9|15
ASSFSSGGTSTDTQY
>TRBJ1-6|TRBV5-1|13
ASSLSREGNSPLH